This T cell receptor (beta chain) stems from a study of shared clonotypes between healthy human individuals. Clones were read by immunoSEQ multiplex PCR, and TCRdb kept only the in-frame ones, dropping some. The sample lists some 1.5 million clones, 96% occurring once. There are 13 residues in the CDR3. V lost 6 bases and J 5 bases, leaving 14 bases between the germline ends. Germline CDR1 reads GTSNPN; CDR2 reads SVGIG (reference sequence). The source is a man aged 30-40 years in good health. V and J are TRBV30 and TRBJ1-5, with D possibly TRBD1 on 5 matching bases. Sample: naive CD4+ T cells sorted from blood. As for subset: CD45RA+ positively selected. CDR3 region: CACSGTADQPQHF. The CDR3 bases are TGTGCCTGCTCCGGGACGGCTGATCAGCCCCAGCATTTT.